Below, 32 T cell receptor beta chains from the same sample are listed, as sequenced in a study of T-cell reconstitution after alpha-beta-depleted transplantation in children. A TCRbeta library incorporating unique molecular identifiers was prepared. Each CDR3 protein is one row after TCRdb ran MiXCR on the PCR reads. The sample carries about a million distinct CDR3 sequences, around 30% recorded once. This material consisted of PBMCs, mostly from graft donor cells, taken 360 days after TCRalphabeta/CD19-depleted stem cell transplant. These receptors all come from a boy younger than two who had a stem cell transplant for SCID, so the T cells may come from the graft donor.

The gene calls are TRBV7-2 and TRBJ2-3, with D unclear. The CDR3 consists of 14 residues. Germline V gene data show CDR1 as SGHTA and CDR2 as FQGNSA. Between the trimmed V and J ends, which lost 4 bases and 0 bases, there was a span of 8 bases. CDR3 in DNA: TGTGCCAGCAGCTGGCGTTTTAGCACAGATACGCAGTATTTT. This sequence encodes CASSWRFSTDTQYF.

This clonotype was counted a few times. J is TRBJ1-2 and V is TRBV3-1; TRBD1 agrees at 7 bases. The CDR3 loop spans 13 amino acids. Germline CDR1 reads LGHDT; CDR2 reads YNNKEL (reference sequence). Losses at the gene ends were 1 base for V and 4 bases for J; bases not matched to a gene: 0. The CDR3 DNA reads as TGTGCCAGCAGCCAAGCAGGGGGCTATGGCTACACCTTC. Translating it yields CASSQAGGYGYTF.

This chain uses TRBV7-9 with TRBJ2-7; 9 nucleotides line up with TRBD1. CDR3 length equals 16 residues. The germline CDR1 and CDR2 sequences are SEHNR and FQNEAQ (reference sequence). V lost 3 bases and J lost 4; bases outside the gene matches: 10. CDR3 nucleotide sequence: TGTGCCAGCAGCTTCCGACCGGGACAGGGTTCTTACGAGCAGTACTTC. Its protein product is CASSFRPGQGSYEQYF. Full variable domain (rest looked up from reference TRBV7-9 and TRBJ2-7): DTGVSQNPRHKITKRGQNVTFRCDPISEHNRLYWYRQTLGQGPEFLTYFQNEAQLEKSRLLSDRFSAERPKGSFSTLEIQRTEQGDSAMYLCASSFRPGQGSYEQYFGPGTRLTVT.

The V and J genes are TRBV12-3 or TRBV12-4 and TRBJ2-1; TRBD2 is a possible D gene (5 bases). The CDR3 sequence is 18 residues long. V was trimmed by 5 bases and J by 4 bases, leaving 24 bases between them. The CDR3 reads CASSLTPGYRSVYNEQFF. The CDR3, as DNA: TGTGCCAGCAGTCTCACCCCGGGGTACCGATCCGTATACAATGAGCAGTTCTTC.

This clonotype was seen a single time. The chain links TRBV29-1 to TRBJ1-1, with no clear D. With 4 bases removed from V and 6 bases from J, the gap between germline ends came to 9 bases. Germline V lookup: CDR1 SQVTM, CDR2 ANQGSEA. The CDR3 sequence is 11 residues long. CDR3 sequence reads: CSVVSGSEAFF. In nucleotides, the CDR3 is TGCAGCGTTGTTTCGGGTTCTGAAGCTTTCTTT.

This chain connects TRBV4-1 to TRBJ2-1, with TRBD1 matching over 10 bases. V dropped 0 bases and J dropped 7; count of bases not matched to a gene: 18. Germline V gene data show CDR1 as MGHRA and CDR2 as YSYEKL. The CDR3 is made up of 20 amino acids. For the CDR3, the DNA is TGCGCCAGCAGCCAAGAAGGGCCCTTTTATGACAGGGGGCAGTCGAATGAGCAGTTCTTC. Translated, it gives CASSQEGPFYDRGQSNEQFF.

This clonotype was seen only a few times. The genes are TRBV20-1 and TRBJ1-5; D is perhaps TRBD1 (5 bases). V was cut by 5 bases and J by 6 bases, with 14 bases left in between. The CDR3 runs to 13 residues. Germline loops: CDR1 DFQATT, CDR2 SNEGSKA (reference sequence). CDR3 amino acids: CSALQVWSQPQHF. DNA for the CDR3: TGCAGTGCTCTACAGGTCTGGTCTCAGCCCCAGCATTTT.

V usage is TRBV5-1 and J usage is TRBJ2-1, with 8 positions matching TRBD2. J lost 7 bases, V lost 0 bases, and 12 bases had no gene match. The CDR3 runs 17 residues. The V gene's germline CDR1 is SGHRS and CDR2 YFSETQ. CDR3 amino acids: CASSLVVSGGPMNEQFF. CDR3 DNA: TGCGCCAGCAGCTTGGTGGTGTCGGGGGGGCCGATGAATGAGCAGTTCTTC.

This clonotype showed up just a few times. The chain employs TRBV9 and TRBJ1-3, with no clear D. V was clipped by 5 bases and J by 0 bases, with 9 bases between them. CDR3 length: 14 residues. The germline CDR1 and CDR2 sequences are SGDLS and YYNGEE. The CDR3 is CASSTRPSGNTIYF. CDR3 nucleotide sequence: TGTGCCAGCAGTACCCGACCCTCTGGAAACACCATATATTTT.

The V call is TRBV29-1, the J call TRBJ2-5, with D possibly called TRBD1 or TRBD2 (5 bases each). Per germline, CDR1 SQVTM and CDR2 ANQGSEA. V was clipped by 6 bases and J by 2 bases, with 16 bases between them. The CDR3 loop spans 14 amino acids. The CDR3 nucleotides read TGCAGCGTGGGGGTGGTGGCACTTCAAGAGACCCAGTACTTC. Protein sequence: CSVGVVALQETQYF.

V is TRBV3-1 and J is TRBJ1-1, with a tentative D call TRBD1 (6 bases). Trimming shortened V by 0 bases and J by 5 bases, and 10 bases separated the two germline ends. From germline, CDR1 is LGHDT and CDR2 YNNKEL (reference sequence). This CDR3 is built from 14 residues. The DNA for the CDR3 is TGTGCCAGCAGCCAAGAAGTCAGGGGTACTGAAGCTTTCTTT. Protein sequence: CASSQEVRGTEAFF.

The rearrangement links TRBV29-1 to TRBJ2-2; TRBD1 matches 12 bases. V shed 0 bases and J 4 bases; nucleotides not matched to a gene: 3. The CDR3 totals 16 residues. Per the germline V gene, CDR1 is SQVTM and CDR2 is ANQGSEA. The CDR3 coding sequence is TGCAGCGTTGAAGAGGGACAGGGGGCTGCCACCGGGGAGCTGTTTTTT. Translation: CSVEEGQGAATGELFF.

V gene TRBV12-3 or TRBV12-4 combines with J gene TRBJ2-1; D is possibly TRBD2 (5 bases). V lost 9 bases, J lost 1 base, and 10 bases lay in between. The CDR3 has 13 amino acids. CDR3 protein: CASSDSSYNEQFF. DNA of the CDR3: TGTGCCAGTTCGGACTCGTCCTACAATGAGCAGTTCTTC.

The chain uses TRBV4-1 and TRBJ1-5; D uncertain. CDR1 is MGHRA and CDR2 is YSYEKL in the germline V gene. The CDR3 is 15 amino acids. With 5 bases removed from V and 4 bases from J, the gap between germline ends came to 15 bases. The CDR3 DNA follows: TGCGCCAGCAGCGCCTCGTCTTTAGGTAATCAGCCCCAGCATTTT. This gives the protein CASSASSLGNQPQHF.

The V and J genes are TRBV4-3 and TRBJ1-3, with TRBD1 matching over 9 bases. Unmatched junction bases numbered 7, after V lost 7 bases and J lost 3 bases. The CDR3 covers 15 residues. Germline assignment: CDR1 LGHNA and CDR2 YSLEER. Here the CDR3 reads CASKQTGGRGNTIYF. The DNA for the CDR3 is TGCGCCAGCAAACAAACAGGGGGCCGTGGAAACACCATATATTTT.

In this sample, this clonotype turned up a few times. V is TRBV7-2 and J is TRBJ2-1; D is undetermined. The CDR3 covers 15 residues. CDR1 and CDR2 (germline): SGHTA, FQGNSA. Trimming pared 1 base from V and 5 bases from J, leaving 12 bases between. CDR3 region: CASSLEPHRDNEQFF. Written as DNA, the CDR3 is TGTGCCAGCAGCTTAGAACCCCACCGTGACAATGAGCAGTTCTTC. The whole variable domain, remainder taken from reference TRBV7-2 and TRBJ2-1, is GAGVSQSPSNKVTEKGKDVELRCDPISGHTALYWYRQSLGQGLEFLIYFQGNSAPDKSGLPSDRFSAERTGGSVSTLTIQRTQQEDSAVYLCASSLEPHRDNEQFFGPGTRLTVL.

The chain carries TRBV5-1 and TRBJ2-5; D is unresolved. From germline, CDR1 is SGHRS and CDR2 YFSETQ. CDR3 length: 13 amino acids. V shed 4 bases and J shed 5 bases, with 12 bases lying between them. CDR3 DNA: TGCGCCAGCAGCCCAAGTTCCGGGGAGACCCAGTACTTC. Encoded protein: CASSPSSGETQYF.

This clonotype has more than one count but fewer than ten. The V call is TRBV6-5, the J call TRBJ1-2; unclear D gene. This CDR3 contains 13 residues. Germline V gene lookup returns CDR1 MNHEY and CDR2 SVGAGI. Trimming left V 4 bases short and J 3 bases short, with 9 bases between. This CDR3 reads CASSLRLDYGYTF. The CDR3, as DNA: TGTGCCAGCAGTTTAAGGTTGGACTATGGCTACACCTTC.

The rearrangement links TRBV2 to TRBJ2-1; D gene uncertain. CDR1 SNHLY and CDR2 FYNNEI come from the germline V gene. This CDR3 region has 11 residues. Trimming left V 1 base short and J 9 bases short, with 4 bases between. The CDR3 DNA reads TGTGCCAGCAGTGAAGTTGTTGAGCAGTTCTTC. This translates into CASSEVVEQFF.

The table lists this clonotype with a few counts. The CDR3 coding sequence is TGTGCCAGCGGGGGGACAAAAGGTGACTATGGCTACACCTTC. This translates into CASGGTKGDYGYTF. The chain has TRBV5-5 and TRBJ1-2; weak D call: TRBD1 (6 bases). Trimming took off 7 bases at V and 3 bases at J, with 16 bases between the two ends. Germline V CDR1 and CDR2: SGHKS, YYEKEE (reference sequence). The CDR3 length is 14 residues.

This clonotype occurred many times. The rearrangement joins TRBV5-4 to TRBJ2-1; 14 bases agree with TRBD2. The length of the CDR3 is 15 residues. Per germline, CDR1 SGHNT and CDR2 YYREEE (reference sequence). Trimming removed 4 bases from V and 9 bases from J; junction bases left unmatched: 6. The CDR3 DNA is TGTGCCAGCAGCGAGACTAGCGGGGGGGCCGGTGAGCAGTTCTTC. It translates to CASSETSGGAGEQFF.

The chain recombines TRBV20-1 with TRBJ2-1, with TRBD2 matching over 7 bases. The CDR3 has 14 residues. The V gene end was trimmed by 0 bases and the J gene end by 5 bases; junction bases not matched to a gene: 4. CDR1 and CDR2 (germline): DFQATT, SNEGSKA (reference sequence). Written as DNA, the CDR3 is TGCAGTGCTAGAGACCTAGCGGACCACAATGAGCAGTTCTTC. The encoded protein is CSARDLADHNEQFF.

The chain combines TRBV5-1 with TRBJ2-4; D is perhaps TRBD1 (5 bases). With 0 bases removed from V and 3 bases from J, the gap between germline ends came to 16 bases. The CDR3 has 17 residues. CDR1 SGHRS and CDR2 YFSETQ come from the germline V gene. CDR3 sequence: CASSLAPRQGNKNIQYF. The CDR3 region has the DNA TGCGCCAGCAGCTTGGCGCCCCGCCAGGGTAACAAAAACATTCAGTACTTC.

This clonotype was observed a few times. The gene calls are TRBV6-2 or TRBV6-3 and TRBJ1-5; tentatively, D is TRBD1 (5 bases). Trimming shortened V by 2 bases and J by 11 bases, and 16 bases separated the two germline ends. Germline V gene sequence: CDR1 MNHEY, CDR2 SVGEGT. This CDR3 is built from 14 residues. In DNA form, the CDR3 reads TGTGCCAGCAGTTACGGGGCAGGGTCAATGTCCCAGCATTTT. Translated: CASSYGAGSMSQHF.

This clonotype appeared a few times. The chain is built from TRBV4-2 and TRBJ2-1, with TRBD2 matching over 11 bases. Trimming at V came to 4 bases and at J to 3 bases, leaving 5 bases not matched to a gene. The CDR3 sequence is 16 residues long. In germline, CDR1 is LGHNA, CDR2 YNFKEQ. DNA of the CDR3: TGTGCCAGCAGCCCACTAGCGGGGGCCAACTACAATGAGCAGTTCTTC. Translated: CASSPLAGANYNEQFF.

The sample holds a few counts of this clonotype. CDR3 residues: CATSRDFSDQPQHF. For the CDR3, the DNA is TGTGCCACCAGCAGAGATTTCTCGGATCAGCCCCAGCATTTT. The chain joins TRBV15 to TRBJ1-5; D not certain. The CDR3 covers 14 residues. CDR1 and CDR2 (germline): LNHNV, YYDKDF (reference sequence). V was cut by 0 bases and J by 5 bases, with 8 bases left in between.

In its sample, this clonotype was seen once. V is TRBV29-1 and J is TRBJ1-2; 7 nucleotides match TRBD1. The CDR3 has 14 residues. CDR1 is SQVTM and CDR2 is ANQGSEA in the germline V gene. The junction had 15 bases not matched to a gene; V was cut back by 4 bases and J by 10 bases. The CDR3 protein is CSVARDRVRRYYTF. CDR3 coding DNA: TGCAGCGTTGCCCGTGACAGGGTGAGAAGATACTACACCTTC.

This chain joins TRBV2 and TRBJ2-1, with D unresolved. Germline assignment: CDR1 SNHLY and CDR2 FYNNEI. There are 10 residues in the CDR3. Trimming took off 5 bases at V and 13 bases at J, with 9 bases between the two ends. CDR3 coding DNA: TGTGCCAGCAGTTCTGCTATACAGTTCTTC. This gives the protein CASSSAIQFF.

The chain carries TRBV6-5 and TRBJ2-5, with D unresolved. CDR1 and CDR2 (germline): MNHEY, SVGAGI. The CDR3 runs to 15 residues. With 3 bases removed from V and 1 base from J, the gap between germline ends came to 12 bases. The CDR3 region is CASSYLGLGQETQYF. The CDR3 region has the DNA TGTGCCAGCAGTTATCTGGGTCTAGGCCAAGAGACCCAGTACTTC.

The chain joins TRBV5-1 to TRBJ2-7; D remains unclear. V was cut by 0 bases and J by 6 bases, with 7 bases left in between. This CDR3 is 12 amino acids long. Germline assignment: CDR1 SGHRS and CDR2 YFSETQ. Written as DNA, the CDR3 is TGCGCCAGCAGCTTGGTCTGGGGCGAGCAGTACTTC. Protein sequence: CASSLVWGEQYF.

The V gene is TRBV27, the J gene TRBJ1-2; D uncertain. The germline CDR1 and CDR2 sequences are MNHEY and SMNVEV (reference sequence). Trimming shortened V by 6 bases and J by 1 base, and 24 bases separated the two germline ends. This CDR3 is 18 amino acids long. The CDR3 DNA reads TGTGCCAGCAGCCCCCATTGGAGGGATGATGGTGGTAACTATGGCTACACCTTC. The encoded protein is CASSPHWRDDGGNYGYTF.

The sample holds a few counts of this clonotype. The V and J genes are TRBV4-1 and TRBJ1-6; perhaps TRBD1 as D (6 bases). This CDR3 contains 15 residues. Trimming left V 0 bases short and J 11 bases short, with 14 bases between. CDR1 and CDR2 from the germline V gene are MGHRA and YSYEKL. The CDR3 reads CASSQEYRESPPLHF. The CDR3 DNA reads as TGCGCCAGCAGCCAAGAATACAGGGAGAGTCCACCCCTCCACTTT.